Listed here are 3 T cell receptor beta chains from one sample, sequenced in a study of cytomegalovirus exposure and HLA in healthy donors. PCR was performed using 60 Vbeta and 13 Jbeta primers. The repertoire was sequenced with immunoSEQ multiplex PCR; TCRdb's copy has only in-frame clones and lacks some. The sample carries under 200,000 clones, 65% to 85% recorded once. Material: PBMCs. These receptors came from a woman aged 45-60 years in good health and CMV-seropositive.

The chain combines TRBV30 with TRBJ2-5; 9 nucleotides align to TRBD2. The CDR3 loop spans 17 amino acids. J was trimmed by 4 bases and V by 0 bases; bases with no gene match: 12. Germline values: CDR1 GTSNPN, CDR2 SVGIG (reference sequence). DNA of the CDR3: TGTGCCTGGAGTGTAGGTGGAAGTAGCGGGGGTATAGAGACCCAGTACTTC. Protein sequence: CAWSVGGSSGGIETQYF.

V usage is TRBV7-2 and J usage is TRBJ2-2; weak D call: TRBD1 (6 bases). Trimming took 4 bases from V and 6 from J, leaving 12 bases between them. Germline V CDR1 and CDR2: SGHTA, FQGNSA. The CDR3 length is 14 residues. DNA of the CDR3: TGTGCCAGCAGCTCCTCAGGGGTGGCCGGGGAGCTGTTTTTT. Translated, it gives CASSSSGVAGELFF.

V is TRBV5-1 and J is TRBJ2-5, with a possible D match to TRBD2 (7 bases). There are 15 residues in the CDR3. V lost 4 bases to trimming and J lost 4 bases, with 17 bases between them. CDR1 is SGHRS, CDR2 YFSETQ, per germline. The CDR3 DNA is TGCGCCAGCAGCCCCCAAGGGGGGGAGGGAGAGACCCAGTACTTC. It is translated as CASSPQGGEGETQYF.